A single T cell receptor beta chain is shown here with its context. Its specific antigen is unknown. Per-nucleotide qualities are absent, and no much larger clonotype sits a single base away. V gives up 3 bases and J gives up 5 bases, and the segment between their germline ends measures 16 bases. The germline V gene yields KGHSH for CDR1 and LQKENI for CDR2. CDR3 length: 16 amino acids, cysteine to phenylalanine. Only the CDR3 DNA is retained, 48 bases long and in frame from the first base. The data derive from a study of lymphopenia after photon versus proton radiotherapy (dated by TCRdb to between 2018 and 2020). In terms of the full investigation: In patients with gastrointestinal tumors who developed high-grade lymphopenia, the study compared the immunological effects of photon radiation therapy with those of proton radiation therapy. The cohort comprised more than 15 patients with gastrointestinal tumors who received either photon or proton therapy and then developed lymphopenia. The goal of the study was to describe how the two radiation modalities differ in their effects on the immune system.

General findings and caveats noted by the study authors: Among patients across the cohort who died, overall survival time showed an inverse correlation with a larger post-nadir drop in TCR diversity. The authors looked at the survival association only in patients who died, and they framed better survival with proton therapy as a possibility rather than a demonstrated result. During treatment, patients who received photon therapy lost naive T cells and TCR diversity and gained effector/memory populations, whereas patients who received proton therapy remained relatively stable. After the lymphocyte count nadir, photon-treated repertoires showed oligoclonal expansion, especially of CD8+ Temra cells, which drove the drop in diversity.

Library generation was performed with the immunoSEQ multiplex PCR assay. Alongside multiparametric flow cytometry, deep sequencing of rearranged TCR beta loci was used to profile the T cell repertoires. TCRdb carries this immuneACCESS record with in-frame sequences only. Its versions omit some clonotypes, under half of them owing to an unresolved V gene in the studies checked, with the rest unexplained. The sample table records about 62,000 clones; roughly 90% of these occur just once. Clones ranked in the top ten supply 9.5% to 15% of the sample. This receptor was taken from a man at least 80 years old with esophageal cancer. The sample in question was peripheral blood, obtained from a patient treated with proton-based radiotherapy. Recombination linked TRBV18 to TRBJ2-2; D gene: possibly TRBD1, on 6 matching bases. Here the CDR3 is given as CASSPLREQGTGELFF. The nucleotide sequence reads as follows: TGTGCCAGCTCACCCCTCAGGGAACAGGGAACCGGGGAGCTGTTTTTT. The full variable domain, completed from the reference TRBV18 and TRBJ2-2 proteins outside the CDR3, reads NAGVMQNPRHLVRRRGQEARLRCSPMKGHSHVYWYRQLPEEGLKFMVYLQKENIIDESGMPKERFSAEFPKEGPSILRIQQVVRGDSAAYFCASSPLREQGTGELFFGEGSRLTVL.